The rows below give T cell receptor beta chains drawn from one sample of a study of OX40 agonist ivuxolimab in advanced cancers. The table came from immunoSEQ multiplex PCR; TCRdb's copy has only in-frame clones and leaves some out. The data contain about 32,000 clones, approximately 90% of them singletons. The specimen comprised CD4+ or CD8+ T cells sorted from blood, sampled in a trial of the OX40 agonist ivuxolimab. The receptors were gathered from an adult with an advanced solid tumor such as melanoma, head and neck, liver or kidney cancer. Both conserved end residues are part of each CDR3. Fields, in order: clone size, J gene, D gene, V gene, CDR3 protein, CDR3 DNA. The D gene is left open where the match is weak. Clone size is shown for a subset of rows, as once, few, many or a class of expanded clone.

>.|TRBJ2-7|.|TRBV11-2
CASRQKQGQEQYF
TGTGCCAGCAGACAAAAACAGGGTCAAGAGCAGTACTTC
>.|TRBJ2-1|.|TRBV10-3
CAISDIRTEQFF
TGTGCCATCAGTGATATAAGGACTGAGCAGTTCTTC
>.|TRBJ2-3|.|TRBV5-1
CASNQENTDTQYF
TGCGCCAGCAATCAGGAAAACACAGATACGCAGTATTTT
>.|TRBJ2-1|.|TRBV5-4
CASSPGLEQFF
TGTGCCAGCAGCCCAGGACTAGAGCAGTTCTTC
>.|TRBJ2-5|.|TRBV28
CASSFGTGQETQYF
TGTGCCAGCAGCTTCGGGACGGGACAAGAGACCCAGTACTTC
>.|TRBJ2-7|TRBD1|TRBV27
CASSLYRTGMAYEQYF
TGTGCCAGCAGTTTATATAGGACAGGGATGGCCTACGAGCAGTACTTC
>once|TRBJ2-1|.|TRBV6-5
CASSYSDIYNEQFF
TGTGCCAGCAGTTACTCGGACATATACAATGAGCAGTTCTTC
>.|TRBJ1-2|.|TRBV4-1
CASSQDPFGGAGDGYTF
TGCGCCAGCAGCCAAGATCCCTTCGGGGGCGCGGGTGATGGCTACACCTTC
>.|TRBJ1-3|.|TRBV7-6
CASSLGGSYSGNTIYF
TGTGCCAGCAGCTTAGGTGGAAGCTACTCTGGAAACACCATATATTTT
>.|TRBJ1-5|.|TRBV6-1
CASSEAHLYQPQHF
TGTGCCAGCAGTGAAGCGCATCTCTATCAGCCCCAGCATTTT
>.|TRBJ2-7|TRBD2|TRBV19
CASSILAGTNEQYF
TGTGCCAGTAGTATACTAGCGGGAACGAACGAGCAGTACTTC
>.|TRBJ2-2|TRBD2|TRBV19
CASSHRRLAGGPTGELFF
TGTGCCAGTAGCCATCGGAGACTAGCGGGGGGGCCGACCGGGGAGCTGTTTTTT
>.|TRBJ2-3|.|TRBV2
CASSEGNTDTQYF
TGTGCCAGCAGTGAGGGGAACACAGATACGCAGTATTTT
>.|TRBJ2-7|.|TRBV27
CASSLRGAYEQYF
TGTGCCAGCAGTCTCAGGGGTGCCTACGAGCAGTACTTC
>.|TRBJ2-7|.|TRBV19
CASTPGQGGWGEQYF
TGTGCCAGCACCCCCGGACAAGGGGGTTGGGGGGAGCAGTACTTC
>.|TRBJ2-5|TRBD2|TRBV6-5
CASSYEAGGGETQYF
TGTGCCAGCAGTTACGAAGCGGGGGGTGGCGAGACCCAGTACTTC
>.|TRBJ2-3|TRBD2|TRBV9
CASSAGGQPDTQYF
TGTGCCAGCAGCGCGGGGGGGCAGCCAGATACGCAGTATTTT
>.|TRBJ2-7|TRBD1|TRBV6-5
CASSLGQDPTYEQYF
TGTGCCAGCAGTCTCGGACAGGACCCTACCTACGAGCAGTACTTC
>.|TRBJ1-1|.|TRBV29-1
CSGWNTEAFF
TGCAGCGGTTGGAACACTGAAGCTTTCTTT
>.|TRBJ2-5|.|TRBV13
CASSRTLGRGQETQYF
TGTGCCAGCAGCCGCACCTTGGGACGGGGGCAAGAGACCCAGTACTTC
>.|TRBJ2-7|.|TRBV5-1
CASSLAVPGREQYF
TGCGCCAGCAGCTTGGCCGTCCCCGGGCGCGAGCAGTACTTC
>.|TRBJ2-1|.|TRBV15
CATSRSPGLPTSSSYNEQFF
TGTGCCACCAGCAGATCCCCGGGACTCCCAACCTCGAGCTCCTACAATGAGCAGTTCTTC
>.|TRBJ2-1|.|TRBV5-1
CASSLVGYNEQFF
TGCGCCAGCAGCTTGGTGGGATACAATGAGCAGTTCTTC
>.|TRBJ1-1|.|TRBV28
CASSPDLYGDTEAFF
TGTGCCAGCAGTCCCGACCTGTATGGGGACACTGAAGCTTTCTTT